The source of this TCR beta chain is a study of blood T cells in healthy people across ages. Germline values: CDR1 SGHVS, CDR2 FQNEAQ. The CDR3 runs to 17 residues. Trimming took 5 bases from V and 6 from J; bases not matched to a gene: 14. Using a J-beta primer mix together with a sample-barcoded 5' primer, a second PCR was run for about 6 to 11 cycles. TCRdb reanalysed the 5' RACE reads using MiXCR and keeps one entry per CDR3 protein. This sample yields about 1.1 million distinct CDR3 sequences, of which more than 30% are seen a single time; 10% to 15% belongs to the top ten. This clonotype was obtained from a man in his late teens or twenties in good health. The sequenced sample was blood. The genes are TRBV7-8 and TRBJ2-1; 9 bases agree with TRBD2. DNA for the CDR3: TGTGCCAGCAGCCCGACCCGGCTTAGCGGGGGCATCAATGAGCAGTTCTTC. This translates into CASSPTRLSGGINEQFF.